This T cell receptor beta chain was retrieved from a study of regulatory T cells in long-lasting Graves disease. The wider study: Persistence in Graves' disease required over 5 years of antithyroid drugs plus positive TSH receptor antibodies. Study-level findings and limits: Newly diagnosed disease favored TRBV20-1 and TRBJ2-1 over persistent disease. Limited samples may have lowered accuracy.

The time point is: persistent/refractory GD, antithyroid drugs over 5 years with positive TRAb. From RNA extracted from PBMCs, the TCR library was made. Comment on this clonotype: Its antigen is undetermined. This may stem from a read error, because a much larger clone lies one nucleotide away.

iRepertoire HTBI primers and Arm-PCR of CDR3 regions built TCR beta libraries. From the multiplex PCR reads, TCRdb called clonotypes with MiXCR, one entry per CDR3 protein. This repertoire shows some 340,000 distinct CDR3 sequences, approximately 25% found once; its top ten account for 28%. The CDR3 runs to 15 residues. CDR1 and CDR2 (germline): MNHNS, SASEGT. The chain employs TRBV6-1 and TRBJ1-1; D is possibly TRBD1 (6 bases). The source material was peripheral blood mononuclear cells (PBMCs), sampled when the disease was refractory, from a patient treated with antithyroid drugs. This sequence was found in a woman between 35 and 50 years old with Graves disease. CDR3 nucleotide sequence: TGTGCCGGCAGCGAATCGATAGGGGGGAGCACTGAAGCTTTCTTT. Translation: CAGSESIGGSTEAFF.